This T cell receptor beta chain was captured in a study of shared clonotypes between healthy human individuals. The study, taken as a whole, reports: The genetic and exposure-history diversity represented was limited by few donors.

Only in-frame clones appear in the TCRdb table, and some are missing; sequencing was by immunoSEQ multiplex PCR. In the table there are approximately 2,000,000 clones, around 90% of which are singletons. V dropped 2 bases and J dropped 8 bases, with 3 bases sitting between them. CDR3 size: 11 residues. CDR1 and CDR2 from the germline V gene are MDHEN and SYDVKM. As regards this clone: Its antigen is currently unknown. Different DNA sequences within this sample yield the same CDR3.

The sequence was collected from a young man in good health. Some clones in this sample may be carry-over from other donors' samples. Source material: naive CD4+ T cells from PBMCs. Subset meaning: CD45RA+ positively selected. The chain uses TRBV28 and TRBJ2-2, with no clear D. CDR3 coding DNA: TGTGCCAGCAGTTTAGTTGGGGAGCTGTTTTTT. It encodes CASSLVGELFF. The full variable domain, its missing parts supplied by reference TRBV28 and TRBJ2-2, is DVKVTQSSRYLVKRTGEKVFLECVQDMDHENMFWYRQDPGLGLRLIYFSYDVKMKEKGDIPEGYSVSREKKERFSLILESASTNQTSMYLCASSLVGELFFGEGSRLTVL.